Sequencing of this T cell receptor beta chain was carried out in a study of T-cell reconstitution after alpha-beta-depleted transplantation in children. Unique molecular identifiers were incorporated during preparation of the TCRbeta library. In TCRdb, the PCR reads were re-called with MiXCR into one record per CDR3 protein. The sample contains 230,000 or so distinct CDR3 sequences, around 13% of which appear only once. The specimen was PBMCs from the stem cell graft donor, collected from the stem cell graft. This sequence was found in a human donor who donated a stem cell graft to a child with acute lymphoblastic leukemia.

DNA for the CDR3: TGTGCCAGCAGGAAGACAGGGAACGAGCAGTACTTC. It is translated as CASRKTGNEQYF. This chain links TRBV12-3 or TRBV12-4 with TRBJ2-7; 7 positions agree with TRBD1. This CDR3 spans 12 amino acids. V was clipped by 6 bases and J by 5 bases; unmatched bases: 4.